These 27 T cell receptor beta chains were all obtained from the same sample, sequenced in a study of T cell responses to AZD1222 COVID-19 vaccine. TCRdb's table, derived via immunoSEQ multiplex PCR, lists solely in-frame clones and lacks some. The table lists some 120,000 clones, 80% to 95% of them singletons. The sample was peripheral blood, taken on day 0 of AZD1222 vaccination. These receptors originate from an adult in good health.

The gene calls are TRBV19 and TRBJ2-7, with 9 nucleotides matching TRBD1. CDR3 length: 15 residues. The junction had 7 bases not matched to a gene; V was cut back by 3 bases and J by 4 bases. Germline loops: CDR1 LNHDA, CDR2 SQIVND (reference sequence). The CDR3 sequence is CASSIRTGELYEQYF. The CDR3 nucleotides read TGTGCCAGTAGTATCCGGACAGGGGAACTTTACGAGCAGTACTTC.

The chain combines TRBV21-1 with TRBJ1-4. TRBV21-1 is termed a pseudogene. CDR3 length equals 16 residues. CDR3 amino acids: CASSITEDSTNEKLFF. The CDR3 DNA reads TGTGCCAGCAGCATAACAGAGGATTCAACTAATGAAAAACTGTTTTTT.

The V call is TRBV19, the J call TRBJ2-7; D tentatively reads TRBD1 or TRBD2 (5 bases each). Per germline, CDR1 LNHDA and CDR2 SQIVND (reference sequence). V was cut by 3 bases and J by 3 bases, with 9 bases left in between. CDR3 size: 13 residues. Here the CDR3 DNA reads TGTGCCAGTAGTATGGGGGACCTCTACGAGCAGTACTTC. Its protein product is CASSMGDLYEQYF.

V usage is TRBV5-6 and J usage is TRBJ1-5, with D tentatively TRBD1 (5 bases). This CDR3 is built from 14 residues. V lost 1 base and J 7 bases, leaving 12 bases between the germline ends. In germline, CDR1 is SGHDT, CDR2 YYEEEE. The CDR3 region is CASSLTGAWQPQHF. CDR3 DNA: TGTGCCAGCAGCTTGACAGGAGCCTGGCAGCCCCAGCATTTT.

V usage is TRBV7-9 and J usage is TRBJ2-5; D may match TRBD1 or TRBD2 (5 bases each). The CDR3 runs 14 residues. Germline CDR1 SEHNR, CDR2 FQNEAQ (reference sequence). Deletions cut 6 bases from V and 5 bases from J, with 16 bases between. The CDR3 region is CASSHPGTAETQYF. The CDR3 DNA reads TGTGCCAGCAGTCACCCAGGGACGGCGGAGACCCAGTACTTC. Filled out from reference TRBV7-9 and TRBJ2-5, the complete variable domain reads DTGVSQNPRHKITKRGQNVTFRCDPISEHNRLYWYRQTLGQGPEFLTYFQNEAQLEKSRLLSDRFSAERPKGSFSTLEIQRTEQGDSAMYLCASSHPGTAETQYFGPGTRLLVL.

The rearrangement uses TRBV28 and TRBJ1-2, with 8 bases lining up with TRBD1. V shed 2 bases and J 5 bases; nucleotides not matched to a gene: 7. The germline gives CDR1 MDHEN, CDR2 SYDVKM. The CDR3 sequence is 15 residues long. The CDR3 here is CASSLTRGLSYGYTF. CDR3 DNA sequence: TGTGCCAGCAGTTTAACCAGGGGGCTGTCTTATGGCTACACCTTC.

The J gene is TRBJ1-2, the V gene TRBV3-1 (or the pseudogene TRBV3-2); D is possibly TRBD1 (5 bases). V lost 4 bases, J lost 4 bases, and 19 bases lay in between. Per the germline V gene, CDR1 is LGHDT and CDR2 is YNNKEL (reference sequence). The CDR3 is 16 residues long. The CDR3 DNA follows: TGTGCCAGCAGCCGATACTTGGAGGGGCAGATCTATGGCTACACCTTC. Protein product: CASSRYLEGQIYGYTF.

The DNA of the CDR3 is TGTGCCAGCAACGCCCGACAGGGTCGCACAGATACGCAGTATTTT. Residues: CASNARQGRTDTQYF. The chain links TRBV6-5 to TRBJ2-3; 7 nucleotides line up with TRBD1. The trim removed 7 bases at V and 1 base at J, leaving 8 bases unmatched. Looked up from germline, CDR1 is MNHEY and CDR2 is SVGAGI. The CDR3 is 15 amino acids.

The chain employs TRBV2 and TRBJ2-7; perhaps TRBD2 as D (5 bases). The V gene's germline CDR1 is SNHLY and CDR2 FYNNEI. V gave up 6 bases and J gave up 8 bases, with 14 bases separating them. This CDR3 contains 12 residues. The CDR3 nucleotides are TGTGCCAGCAGGGACTTCTACCCAAAGCAGTACTTC. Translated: CASRDFYPKQYF.

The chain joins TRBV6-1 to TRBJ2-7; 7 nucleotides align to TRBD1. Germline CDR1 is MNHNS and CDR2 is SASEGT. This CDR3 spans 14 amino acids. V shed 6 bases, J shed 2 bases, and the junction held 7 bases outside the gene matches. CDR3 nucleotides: TGTGCCAGCAGCCGTGACAGGGCTGCCTACGAGCAGTACTTC. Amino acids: CASSRDRAAYEQYF.

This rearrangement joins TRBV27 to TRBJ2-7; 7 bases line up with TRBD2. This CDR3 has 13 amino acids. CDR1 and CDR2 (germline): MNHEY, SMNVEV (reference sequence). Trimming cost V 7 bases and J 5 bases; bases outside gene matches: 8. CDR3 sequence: CASTSPGRDEQYF. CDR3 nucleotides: TGTGCCAGCACCTCCCCAGGGAGGGACGAGCAGTACTTC.

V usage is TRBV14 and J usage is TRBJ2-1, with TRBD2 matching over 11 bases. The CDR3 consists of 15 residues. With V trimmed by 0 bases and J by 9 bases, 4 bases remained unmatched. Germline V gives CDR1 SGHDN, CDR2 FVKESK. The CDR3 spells CASSQDSGGAREQFF. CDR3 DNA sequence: TGTGCCAGCAGCCAAGATAGCGGGGGGGCCCGTGAGCAGTTCTTC.

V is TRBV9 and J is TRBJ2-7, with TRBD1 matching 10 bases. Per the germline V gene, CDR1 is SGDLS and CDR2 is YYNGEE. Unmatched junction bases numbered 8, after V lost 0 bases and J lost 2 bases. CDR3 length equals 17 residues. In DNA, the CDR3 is TGTGCCAGCAGCGTAGCAAGCCGGACAGGGGGGACCTACGAGCAGTACTTC. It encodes CASSVASRTGGTYEQYF. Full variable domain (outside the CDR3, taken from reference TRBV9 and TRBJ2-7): DSGVTQTPKHLITATGQRVTLRCSPRSGDLSVYWYQQSLDQGLQFLIQYYNGEERAKGNILERFSAQQFPDLHSELNLSSLELGDSALYFCASSVASRTGGTYEQYFGPGTRLTVT.

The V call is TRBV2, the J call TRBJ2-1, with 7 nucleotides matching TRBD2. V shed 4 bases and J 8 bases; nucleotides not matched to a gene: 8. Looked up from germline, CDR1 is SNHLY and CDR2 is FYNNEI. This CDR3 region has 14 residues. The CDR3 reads CASSANRLAYEQFF. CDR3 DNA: TGTGCCAGCAGTGCCAACAGACTAGCCTATGAGCAGTTCTTC.

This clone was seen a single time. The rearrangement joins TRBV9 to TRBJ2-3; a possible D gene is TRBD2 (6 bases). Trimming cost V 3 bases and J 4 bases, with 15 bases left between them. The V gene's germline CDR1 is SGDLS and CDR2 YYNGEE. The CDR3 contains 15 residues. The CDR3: CASSATSFDPDTQYF. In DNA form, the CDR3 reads TGTGCCAGCAGCGCGACTAGTTTCGATCCAGATACGCAGTATTTT.

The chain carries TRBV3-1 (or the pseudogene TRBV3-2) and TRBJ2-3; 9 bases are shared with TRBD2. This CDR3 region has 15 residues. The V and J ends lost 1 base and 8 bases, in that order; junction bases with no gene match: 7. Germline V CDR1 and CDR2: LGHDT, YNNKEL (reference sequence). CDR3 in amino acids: CASSQALAGSATQYF. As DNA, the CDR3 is TGTGCCAGCAGCCAAGCCCTAGCGGGGTCGGCTACGCAGTATTTT.

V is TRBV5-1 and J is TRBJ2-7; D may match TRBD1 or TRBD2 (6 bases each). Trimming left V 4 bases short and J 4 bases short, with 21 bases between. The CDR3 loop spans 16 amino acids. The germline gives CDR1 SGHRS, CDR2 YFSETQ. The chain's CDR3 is CASSGQRAGEVYEQYF. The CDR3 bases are TGCGCCAGCAGCGGCCAGAGGGCAGGGGAGGTATACGAGCAGTACTTC.

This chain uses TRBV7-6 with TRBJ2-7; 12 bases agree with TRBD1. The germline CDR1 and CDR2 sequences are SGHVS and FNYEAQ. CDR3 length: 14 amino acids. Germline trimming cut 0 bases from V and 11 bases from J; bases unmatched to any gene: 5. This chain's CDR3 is CASSLAGGQGAEYF. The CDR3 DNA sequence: TGTGCCAGCAGCTTAGCGGGGGGACAGGGGGCGGAGTACTTC.

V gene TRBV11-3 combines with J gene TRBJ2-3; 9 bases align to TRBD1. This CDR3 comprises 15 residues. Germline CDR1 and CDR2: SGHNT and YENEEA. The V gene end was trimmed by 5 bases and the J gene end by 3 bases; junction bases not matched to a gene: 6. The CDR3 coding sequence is TGTGCCAGCAGCCCCGGGACAGGGATAACAGATACGCAGTATTTT. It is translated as CASSPGTGITDTQYF.

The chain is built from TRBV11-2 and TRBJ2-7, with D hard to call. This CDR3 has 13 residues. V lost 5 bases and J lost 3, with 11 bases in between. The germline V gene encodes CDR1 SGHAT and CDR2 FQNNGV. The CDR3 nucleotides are TGTGCCAGCAGCGATCTTAGTGGCTACGAGCAGTACTTC. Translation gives CASSDLSGYEQYF.

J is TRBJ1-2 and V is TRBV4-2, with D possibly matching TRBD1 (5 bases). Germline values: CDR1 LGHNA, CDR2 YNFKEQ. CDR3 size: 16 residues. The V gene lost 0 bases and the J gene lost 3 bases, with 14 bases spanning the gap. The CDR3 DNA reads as TGTGCCAGCAGCCAAGATATGGGGGATAGAGACTATGGCTACACCTTC. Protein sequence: CASSQDMGDRDYGYTF.

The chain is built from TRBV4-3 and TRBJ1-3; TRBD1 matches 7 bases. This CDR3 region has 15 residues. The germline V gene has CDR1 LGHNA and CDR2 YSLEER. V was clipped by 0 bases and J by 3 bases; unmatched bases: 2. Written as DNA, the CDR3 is TGCGCCAGCAGCCAAGATACAGGGGATGGAAACACCATATATTTT. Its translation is CASSQDTGDGNTIYF.

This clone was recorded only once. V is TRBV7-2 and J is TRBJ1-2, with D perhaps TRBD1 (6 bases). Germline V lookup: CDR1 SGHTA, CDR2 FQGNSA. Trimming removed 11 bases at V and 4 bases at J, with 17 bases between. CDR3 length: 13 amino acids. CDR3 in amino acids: CAGNSGAIYGYTF. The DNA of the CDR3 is TGTGCCGGAAACTCGGGGGCAATCTATGGCTACACCTTC.

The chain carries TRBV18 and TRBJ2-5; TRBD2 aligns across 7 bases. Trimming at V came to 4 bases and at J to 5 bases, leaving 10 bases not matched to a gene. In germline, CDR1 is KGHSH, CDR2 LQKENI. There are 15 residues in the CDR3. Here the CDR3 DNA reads TGTGCCAGCTCACGTCACCCACTAGCGTGGGAGACCCAGTACTTC. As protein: CASSRHPLAWETQYF.

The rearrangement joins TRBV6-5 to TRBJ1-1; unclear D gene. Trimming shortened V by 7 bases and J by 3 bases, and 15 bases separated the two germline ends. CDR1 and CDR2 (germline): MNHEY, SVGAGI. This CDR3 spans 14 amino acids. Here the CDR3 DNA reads TGTGCCAGCAAAAGCCACCTAACACACACTGAAGCTTTCTTT. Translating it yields CASKSHLTHTEAFF.

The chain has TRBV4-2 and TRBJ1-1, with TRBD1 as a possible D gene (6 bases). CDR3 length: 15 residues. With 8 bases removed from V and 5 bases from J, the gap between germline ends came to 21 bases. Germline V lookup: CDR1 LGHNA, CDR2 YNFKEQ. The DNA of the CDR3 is TGTGCCAGCGCCTTGGGGGGGGGCTCGGGTACTGAAGCTTTCTTT. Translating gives CASALGGGSGTEAFF.

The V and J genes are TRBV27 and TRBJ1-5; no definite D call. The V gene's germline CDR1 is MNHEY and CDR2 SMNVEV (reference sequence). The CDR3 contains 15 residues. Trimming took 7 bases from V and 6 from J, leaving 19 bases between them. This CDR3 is CASIGVGTAGQPQHF. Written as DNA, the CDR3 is TGTGCCAGCATTGGGGTGGGAACCGCGGGTCAGCCCCAGCATTTT.